In this sample, the clone carrying this T cell receptor beta chain turned up a few times. The data were taken from a study of blood T cell repertoires in COVID-19. About the study: The samples span acute and convalescent COVID-19 from the United States, Italy and Spain. Sample material is recorded as cDNA or gDNA derived from T cells, B-cell-depleted T cells, or PBMCs.

Authors' analysis steps: The authors estimated nucleated cell counts from reference gene primer amplification. Profiling relied on immunoSEQ multiplex PCR, and the TCRdb table lists in-frame clones only, not all of them. V and J calls and clone size are given by that table; D and trimming were obtained from the DNA. The table has around 170,000 clones, roughly 74% seen once. The V gene lost 0 bases and the J gene lost 1 base, with 16 bases spanning the gap. The length of the CDR3 is 19 residues. Germline V gene sequence: CDR1 MGHRA, CDR2 YSYEKL. Sample: peripheral blood. This receptor was taken from an elderly woman with acute or convalescent COVID-19. The chain combines TRBV4-1 with TRBJ2-6, with D possibly being TRBD2 (6 bases). CDR3 sequence reads: CASSQEGAGKPSGANVLTF. The CDR3 DNA follows: TGCGCCAGCAGCCAAGAAGGGGCGGGGAAACCTTCTGGGGCCAACGTCCTGACTTTC.